This is a list of T cell receptor beta chains from one sample in a study of post-analysis software for immune sequencing data. TCRdb used MiXCR to reprocess the PCR reads, holding one entry per CDR3 protein. The repertoire consists of approximately 440,000 distinct CDR3 sequences, with approximately 46% occurring once and the leading ten covering 9% to 14%. The sample was blood. Receptors originate from a girl aged 10 to 17 with multiple sclerosis. Each CDR3 is given with its conserved first and last residue. The D gene is left open where the match is weak. A clone size is listed for some rows: how often the clone was seen (once, few, many), or a class if it is expanded.

V gene	J gene	clone size	D gene	CDR3 DNA	CDR3 protein
TRBV5-1	TRBJ1-2	-	TRBD1	TGCGCCAGCAGCCACACAGGGGGCTCGAAAGATGGCTACACCTTC	CASSHTGGSKDGYTF
TRBV28	TRBJ2-7	-	-	TGTGCCAGCAGTTTTCTGGAGGTCTCCTACGAGCAGTACTTC	CASSFLEVSYEQYF
TRBV7-7	TRBJ2-1	few	-	TGTGCTAGCAGCTTAGCCCCCGGCCCCTACAATGAGCAGTTCTTC	CASSLAPGPYNEQFF
TRBV5-6	TRBJ2-1	few	-	TGTGCCAGCAGCTTGTGGCGGGGCTACAATGAGCAGTTCTTC	CASSLWRGYNEQFF
TRBV5-1	TRBJ2-1	few	-	TGCGCCAGCGGAACGGGGATTACCTACAATGAGCAGTTCTTC	CASGTGITYNEQFF
TRBV4-1	TRBJ1-5	few	TRBD1	TGCGCCAGCAGCCAAGATCCCACAGGGGTTTTGGGTCAGCCCCAGCATTTT	CASSQDPTGVLGQPQHF
TRBV27	TRBJ2-6	-	-	TGTGCCAGCAGTTCCGCTATGTGGCCTGGGGCCAACGTCCTGACTTTC	CASSSAMWPGANVLTF
TRBV10-3	TRBJ2-1	few	TRBD2	TGTGCCATCAGGGGGCGGGAGGAGGACTACAATGAGCAGTTCTTC	CAIRGREEDYNEQFF
TRBV6-5	TRBJ2-5	-	-	TGTGCCAGCAGGGGGGGTGCGGTTCCTAAGGCGTACTTC	CASRGGAVPKAYF
TRBV28	TRBJ2-5	-	-	TGTGCCAGCGGGTTGTTGAATAGGGAAGAGACCCAGTACTTC	CASGLLNREETQYF
TRBV20-1	TRBJ2-1	-	TRBD2	TGCAGTACCCAGCCCGGGACTAGCGGGAGCGTCTACAATGAGCAGTTCTTC	CSTQPGTSGSVYNEQFF
TRBV5-1	TRBJ2-5	few	-	TGCGCCAGCAGCTCGACGTACCAAGAGACCCAGTACTTC	CASSSTYQETQYF
TRBV19	TRBJ1-1	-	-	TGTGCCAGTAGTATCCAGGGGCTCACTGAAGCTTTCTTT	CASSIQGLTEAFF
TRBV7-6	TRBJ2-1	-	TRBD2	TGTGCCAGCAGCTACCGTGTAGCGGGGGGGCAGAATGAGCAGTTCTTC	CASSYRVAGGQNEQFF
TRBV7-9	TRBJ2-7	-	TRBD2	TGTGCCAGCAGCTTAACTAGCGGAGCCTACAAGCAGTACTTC	CASSLTSGAYKQYF
TRBV6-5	TRBJ2-3	-	-	TGTGCCAGCAGTTACGGTCTAACTAGCACAGATACGCAGTATTTT	CASSYGLTSTDTQYF
TRBV12-3/TRBV12-4	TRBJ2-5	-	TRBD2	TGTGCCAGCAATCCTTGGGGGGGAGGCCAAGAGACCCAGTACTTC	CASNPWGGGQETQYF
TRBV6-1	TRBJ1-2	-	-	TGTGCCAGCAGTGAATCTGTGGGATCTAGTTATGGCTACACCTTC	CASSESVGSSYGYTF
TRBV4-2	TRBJ2-1	few	TRBD2	TGTGCCAGCAGCCAAGAGAGCGGGGGTGAGCAGTTCTTC	CASSQESGGEQFF
TRBV25-1	TRBJ2-1	-	TRBD2	TGTGCCGGCAGTGAAACCAGCGGGAGGAACTACAATGAGCAGTTCTTC	CAGSETSGRNYNEQFF
TRBV18	TRBJ2-7	few	-	TGTGCCAGCTCACCACAAGGGAGGACATACGAGCAGTACTTC	CASSPQGRTYEQYF
TRBV6-6	TRBJ1-2	-	-	TGTGCCAGCAGTTACGGGGCCTATGGCTACACCTTC	CASSYGAYGYTF
TRBV7-3	TRBJ2-2	-	-	TGTGCCAGCAGCTTAGACAGACCCGGGGAGCTGTTTTTT	CASSLDRPGELFF
TRBV6-5	TRBJ2-1	-	-	TGTGCCAGCAGCGAACAGGGCTACAATGAGCAGTTCTTC	CASSEQGYNEQFF
TRBV5-1	TRBJ2-7	-	-	TGCGCCAGCAGCCCCGACCCGGGAAGGGGTGTAACCTACGAGCAGTACTTC	CASSPDPGRGVTYEQYF
TRBV15	TRBJ1-2	-	TRBD1	TGTCCCACCAGCAGACATACTACCGGGACAGGGGTTAAGTACACCTTC	CPTSRHTTGTGVKYTF
TRBV20-1	TRBJ2-1	many	TRBD1	TGCAGTGCTAGCAGGGGGCTCTCCTACAATGAGCAGTTCTTC	CSASRGLSYNEQFF
TRBV9	TRBJ1-2	few	TRBD1	TGTGCCAGCAGTCCCGCAGGGGGACATCTTAACTATGGCTACACCTTC	CASSPAGGHLNYGYTF
TRBV10-3	TRBJ2-7	-	TRBD1	TGTGCCATCAGGGGGGACAGGAGCTCCTACGAGCAGTACTTC	CAIRGDRSSYEQYF
TRBV15	TRBJ1-2	many	-	TGTGCCACCAGCAGAGAAGAGGATGGCTACACCTTC	CATSREEDGYTF
TRBV20-1	TRBJ1-2	few	-	TGCAGTGCGTTCTCCGGACAGAATGGCTACACCTTC	CSAFSGQNGYTF
TRBV18	TRBJ1-1	-	-	TGTGCCAGCTCACTTGCCCAGAGGGACACTGAAGCTTTCTTT	CASSLAQRDTEAFF
TRBV13	TRBJ2-1	once	TRBD2	TGTGCCAGCAGCCCCGGGGGGGGCGACAATGAGCAGTTCTTC	CASSPGGGDNEQFF
TRBV7-6	TRBJ2-6	-	-	TGTGCCAGCAGCTTAATGGGCATAAGCTCTGGGGCCAACGTCCGGACTTTC	CASSLMGISSGANVRTF
TRBV5-1	TRBJ1-1	few	-	TGCGCCAGCAGCTTATTACAGGGCGGGAACACTGAAGCTTTCTTT	CASSLLQGGNTEAFF
TRBV28	TRBJ1-2	-	-	TGTGCCAGCAGCTCAGGACACGAAGGCTATGGCTACACCTTC	CASSSGHEGYGYTF
TRBV20-1	TRBJ1-6	-	-	TGCAGTGCTAGCATGGGACCGGATTATTCACCCCTCCACTTT	CSASMGPDYSPLHF
TRBV5-1	TRBJ2-7	few	TRBD1	TGCGCCAGCAGCTCCACCGGGACAGGGTCTAGCGAGCAGTACTTC	CASSSTGTGSSEQYF
TRBV5-5	TRBJ2-5	-	-	TGTGCCAGCTATTGGACGGTAGGAGACACCCAGTACTTC	CASYWTVGDTQYF
TRBV9	TRBJ2-7	-	-	TGTGCCAGCAGCCCGCACGGGGCCCCCTACGAGCAGTACTTC	CASSPHGAPYEQYF